A single sample gave rise to the 21 T cell receptor beta chains below, sequenced in a study of graft-versus-host responses after intestinal transplantation. Sequencing was performed with immunoSEQ multiplex PCR; in TCRdb, only in-frame clones are kept and a portion is missing. This sample carries tens of thousands of clones, over 75% of them seen once, and the ten largest clones take less than 0.45%. No cognate antigen is known for these TCRs. The starting material was unstimulated CD4+ T cells sorted from spleen or lymph node cells, obtained before transplant. Receptors originate from a human donor who was the organ donor for an intestinal transplant.

This clone was recorded a few times. The V gene is TRBV5-4, the J gene TRBJ1-2; D may be TRBD1 (6 bases). Trimming left V 1 base short and J 3 bases short, with 10 bases between. Germline loops: CDR1 SGHNT, CDR2 YYREEE (reference sequence). The CDR3 consists of 14 residues. CDR3 residues: CASSLRGGYYGYTF. The CDR3 DNA sequence: TGTGCCAGCAGCTTGAGAGGGGGATACTATGGCTACACCTTC.

The rearrangement joins TRBV6-5 to TRBJ1-2, with D maybe TRBD1 (5 bases). This CDR3 spans 16 amino acids. V shed 2 bases and J shed 0 bases, with 13 bases lying between them. Per germline, CDR1 MNHEY and CDR2 SVGAGI. CDR3 sequence reads: CASSYLGVGTNYGYTF. In nucleotides, the CDR3 is TGTGCCAGCAGTTACCTAGGGGTTGGGACTAACTATGGCTACACCTTC.

The chain employs TRBV6-5 and TRBJ2-1; D is perhaps TRBD1 (6 bases). The CDR3 has 15 residues. V was pared by 2 bases and J by 1 base, with 9 bases between. The germline gives CDR1 MNHEY, CDR2 SVGAGI. CDR3 residues: CASSYTGRSYNEQFF. The CDR3 region has the DNA TGTGCCAGCAGTTACACAGGGCGGTCCTACAATGAGCAGTTCTTC.

A single count supports this clone. The rearrangement links TRBV2 to TRBJ2-2; a weak D match, TRBD2 (5 bases). The V end was cut by 5 bases, the J end by 7 bases, with 11 bases between. Germline V lookup: CDR1 SNHLY, CDR2 FYNNEI. The CDR3 is 13 amino acids. The CDR3 DNA sequence: TGTGCCAGCAGTAGGGCGAGGGACGGGGAGCTGTTTTTT. This codes for CASSRARDGELFF.

V gene TRBV18 combines with J gene TRBJ2-7, with 9 bases lining up with TRBD1. Germline lookup yields CDR1 KGHSH and CDR2 LQKENI. CDR3 length equals 15 residues. The ends lost 6 bases at V and 2 bases at J; junction bases unmatched: 8. The CDR3 protein is CASSLGQGIPYEQYV. Here the CDR3 DNA reads TGTGCCAGCTCTCTCGGACAGGGGATCCCCTACGAGCAGTACGTC.

This sequence joins TRBV29-1 and TRBJ1-1, with D tentatively TRBD1 (5 bases). The length of the CDR3 is 12 residues. Per germline, CDR1 SQVTM and CDR2 ANQGSEA. With 6 bases removed from V and 4 bases from J, the gap between germline ends came to 12 bases. The CDR3 sequence: CSVGQGFTEAFF. In nucleotides, the CDR3 is TGCAGCGTGGGCCAGGGTTTCACTGAAGCTTTCTTT.

This chain uses TRBV4-3 with TRBJ1-4, with a possible D match to TRBD1 (6 bases). This CDR3 contains 15 residues. Per the germline V gene, CDR1 is LGHNA and CDR2 is YSLEER. V lost 0 bases and J lost 7, with 12 bases in between. Written as DNA, the CDR3 is TGCGCCAGCAGCCAAGAATTGAGGGGGTCTGAAAAACTGTTTTTT. Translated, it gives CASSQELRGSEKLFF.

A single count supports this clone. This chain joins TRBV5-5 and TRBJ2-1; maybe TRBD1 (5 bases). The CDR3 covers 15 residues. Trimming took 3 bases from V and 4 from J, leaving 14 bases between them. Per the germline V gene, CDR1 is SGHKS and CDR2 is YYEKEE (reference sequence). The CDR3 DNA is TGTGCCAGCAGCTCCTTAGTCCCAGGGTACAATGAGCAGTTCTTC. Translated: CASSSLVPGYNEQFF.

The chain uses TRBV30 and TRBJ2-5; 11 positions match TRBD2. V gave up 0 bases and J gave up 0 bases; unmatched junction bases: 0. CDR1 is GTSNPN and CDR2 is SVGIG in the germline V gene (reference sequence). The CDR3 is 15 amino acids. The CDR3 is CAWSVLAGDQETQYF. As DNA, the CDR3 is TGTGCCTGGAGTGTACTAGCGGGGGACCAAGAGACCCAGTACTTC.

As for this clone: Compared with germline, one end of the junction differs, possibly owing to a read error. The chain links TRBV7-7 to TRBJ2-5; 7 bases line up with TRBD1. The CDR3 is made up of 14 amino acids. Germline CDR1 reads SSHAT; CDR2 reads FNYEAQ (reference sequence). CDR3 sequence (DNA): TGTGCTAGCAGCTTAGAAACAGGGGTGGAGACCCAGTACTTC. It specifies CASSLETGVETQYF. The entire variable domain, with the rest obtained from reference TRBV7-7 and TRBJ2-5, is as follows: GAGVSQSPRYKVTKRGQDVTLRCDPISSHATLYWYQQALGQGPEFLTYFNYEAQPDKSGLPSDRFSAERPEGSISTLTIQRTEQRDSAMYRCASSLETGVETQYFGPGTRLLVL.

The rearrangement joins TRBV7-2 to TRBJ1-1; no definite D call. V lost 4 bases and J lost 1, with 7 bases in between. This CDR3 spans 13 amino acids. Germline assignment: CDR1 SGHTA and CDR2 FQGNSA. The CDR3 here is CASSSHQNTEAFF. Written as DNA, the CDR3 is TGTGCCAGCAGCTCACACCAGAACACTGAAGCTTTCTTT.

The gene calls are TRBV10-1 and TRBJ1-5; D gene unclear. Germline assignment: CDR1 WNHNN and CDR2 SYGVQD (reference sequence). The CDR3 runs to 17 residues. The V end was cut by 11 bases, the J end by 2 bases, with 25 bases between. The CDR3 here is CALTASIGGMGNQPQHF. CDR3 in DNA: TGCGCCCTCACGGCCAGTATCGGCGGAATGGGCAATCAGCCCCAGCATTTT.

J is TRBJ1-1 and V is TRBV18, with 7 bases matching TRBD1. The ends lost 3 bases at V and 7 bases at J; junction bases unmatched: 5. Germline CDR1 is KGHSH and CDR2 is LQKENI. The CDR3 totals 13 residues. Here the CDR3 reads CASSPTGTGEAFF. For the CDR3, the DNA is TGTGCCAGCTCACCGACAGGGACGGGTGAAGCTTTCTTT. The full variable domain, its missing parts supplied by reference TRBV18 and TRBJ1-1, is NAGVMQNPRHLVRRRGQEARLRCSPMKGHSHVYWYRQLPEEGLKFMVYLQKENIIDESGMPKERFSAEFPKEGPSILRIQQVVRGDSAAYFCASSPTGTGEAFFGQGTRLTVV.

The chain recombines TRBV5-1 with TRBJ1-2; 7 nucleotides agree with TRBD1. Germline V lookup: CDR1 SGHRS, CDR2 YFSETQ. V was pared by 2 bases and J by 8 bases, with 9 bases of the junction left unmatched. CDR3 length equals 14 residues. The CDR3 DNA is TGCGCCAGCAGCTTTGAGACAGGGACTCACGGCTACACCTTC. It is translated as CASSFETGTHGYTF.

V usage is TRBV4-1 and J usage is TRBJ2-2; TRBD1 is a possible D gene (6 bases). Germline values: CDR1 MGHRA, CDR2 YSYEKL. The CDR3 consists of 15 residues. The V and J ends lost 1 base and 1 base respectively, with 7 bases between them. The CDR3 is CASSQAGVNTGELFF. The CDR3 bases are TGCGCCAGCAGCCAAGCAGGGGTGAACACCGGGGAGCTGTTTTTT.

The CDR3: CACTTSGVTYEQYV. The DNA for the CDR3 is TGTGCCTGTACGACTAGCGGGGTAACCTACGAGCAGTACGTC. The rearrangement uses TRBV30 and TRBJ2-7; 11 positions agree with TRBD2. Germline V gene data show CDR1 as GTSNPN and CDR2 as SVGIG (reference sequence). Unmatched junction bases numbered 6, after V lost 6 bases and J lost 2 bases. The CDR3 runs 14 residues.

For the CDR3, the DNA is TGCGCCAGCAGGGGCCTTCAAGAGACCCAGTACTTC. This encodes CASRGLQETQYF. The V call is TRBV10-2, the J call TRBJ2-5; D remains ambiguous. Germline-derived CDR1 and CDR2 are WSHSY and SAAADI. The germline V and J ends were trimmed by 6 bases and 2 bases, with 7 bases remaining between them. There are 12 residues in the CDR3.

J is TRBJ2-2 and V is TRBV7-3, with D possibly matching TRBD2 (7 bases). The CDR3 extends over 16 amino acids. Germline CDR1 is SGHTA and CDR2 is FQGTGA. V was trimmed by 0 bases and J by 6 bases, leaving 14 bases between them. CDR3 sequence (DNA): TGTGCCAGCAGCTTAACGGGGGGGGCGGCTCCCGGGGAGCTGTTTTTT. Protein product: CASSLTGGAAPGELFF.

The chain carries TRBV7-2 and TRBJ2-3; TRBD2 aligns across 11 bases. Looked up from germline, CDR1 is SGHTA and CDR2 is FQGNSA. Trimming cost V 5 bases and J 5 bases; bases outside gene matches: 12. CDR3 length: 17 residues. In DNA, the CDR3 is TGTGCCAGCAGCCCCTTTCTAGCGGGGGGCTACGGAGATACGCAGTATTTT. It specifies CASSPFLAGGYGDTQYF.

This clone showed up just a few times. The junction departs from germline at one end; a sequencing error may be responsible. The chain has TRBV7-7 and TRBJ1-3; D uncertain. The CDR3 has 13 amino acids. CDR1 and CDR2 (germline): SSHAT, FNYEAQ (reference sequence). The CDR3 sequence: CASSSELGNTIYF. DNA of the CDR3: TGTGCTAGCAGCTCCGAACTTGGAAACACCATATATTTT.

The V and J genes are TRBV29-1 and TRBJ1-2; 8 bases line up with TRBD1. The CDR3 consists of 11 residues. From germline, CDR1 is SQVTM and CDR2 ANQGSEA. V lost 4 bases, J lost 6 bases, and 1 base stayed unmatched. As DNA, the CDR3 is TGCAGCGTTGGGACAGGGAATGGCTACACCTTC. It is translated as CSVGTGNGYTF.